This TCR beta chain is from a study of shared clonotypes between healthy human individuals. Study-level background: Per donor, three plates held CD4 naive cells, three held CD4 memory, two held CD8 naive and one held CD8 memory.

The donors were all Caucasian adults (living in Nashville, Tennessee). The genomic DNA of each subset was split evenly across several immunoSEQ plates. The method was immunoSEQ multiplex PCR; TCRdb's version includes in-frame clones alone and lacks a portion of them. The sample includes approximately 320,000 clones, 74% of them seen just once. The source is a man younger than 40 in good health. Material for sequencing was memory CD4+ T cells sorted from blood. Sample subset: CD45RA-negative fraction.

CDR3 coding DNA: TGCAGCGGAAGTAGGGGGGATGAGCAGTTCTTC. Translated, it gives CSGSRGDEQFF. The chain links TRBV29-1 to TRBJ2-1; the D call may be TRBD1 or TRBD2 (6 bases each). There are 11 residues in the CDR3. The V and J ends lost 7 bases and 8 bases respectively, with 12 bases between them. The germline gives CDR1 SQVTM, CDR2 ANQGSEA.